The following is a TCR beta chain sequence with its context. V lost 5 bases and J lost 2; bases outside the gene matches: 9. Germline V gives CDR1 MDHEN, CDR2 SYDVKM. This CDR3 comprises 16 residues. It was with 60 Vbeta and 13 Jbeta primers that the PCR ran. The table came from immunoSEQ multiplex PCR; TCRdb's copy has only in-frame clones and leaves some out. The sample holds 180,000 or so clones, more than 70% seen once. The data are from a study of cytomegalovirus exposure and HLA in healthy donors. Source material: PBMCs. This receptor was taken from a woman between 35 and 50 years old in good health and CMV-seropositive. This rearrangement joins TRBV28 to TRBJ2-1; 7 positions match TRBD1. The CDR3, as DNA: TGTGCCAGCAGTCGGAACAGGGGCCCCCCCTACAATGAGCAGTTCTTC. Protein: CASSRNRGPPYNEQFF.